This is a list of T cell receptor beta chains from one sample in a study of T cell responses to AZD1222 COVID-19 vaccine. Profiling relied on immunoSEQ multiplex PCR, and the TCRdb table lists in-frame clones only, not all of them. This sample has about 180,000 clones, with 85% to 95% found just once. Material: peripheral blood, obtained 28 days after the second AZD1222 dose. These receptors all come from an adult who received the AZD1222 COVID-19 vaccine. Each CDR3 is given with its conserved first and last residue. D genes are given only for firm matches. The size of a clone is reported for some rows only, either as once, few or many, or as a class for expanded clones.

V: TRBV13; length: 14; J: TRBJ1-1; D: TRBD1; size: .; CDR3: CASILRGTGTEAFF; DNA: TGTGCCAGCATTCTCAGGGGGACAGGCACTGAAGCTTTCTTT
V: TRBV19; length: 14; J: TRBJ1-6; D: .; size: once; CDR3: CASRNWDYNSPLHF; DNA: TGTGCCAGTAGAAATTGGGATTATAATTCACCCCTCCACTTT
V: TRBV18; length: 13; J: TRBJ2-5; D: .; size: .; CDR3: CASSDRRGETQYF; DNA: TGTGCCAGCTCCGACAGGAGGGGAGAGACCCAGTACTTC
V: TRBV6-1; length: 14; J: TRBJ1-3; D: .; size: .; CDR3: CASSENFSGNTIYF; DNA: TGTGCCAGCAGTGAAAACTTCTCTGGAAACACCATATATTTT
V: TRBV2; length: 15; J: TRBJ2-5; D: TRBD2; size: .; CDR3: CASSGGLAGIQTQYF; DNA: TGTGCCAGCAGCGGGGGTCTAGCGGGCATACAGACCCAGTACTTC
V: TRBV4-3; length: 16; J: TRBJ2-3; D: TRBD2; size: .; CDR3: CASSQDLAGGADTQYF; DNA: TGCGCCAGCAGCCAAGATCTAGCGGGGGGCGCAGATACGCAGTATTTT
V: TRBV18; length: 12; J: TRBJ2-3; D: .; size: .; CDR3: CASSPRLDTQYF; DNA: TGTGCCAGCTCACCACGATTAGATACGCAGTATTTT
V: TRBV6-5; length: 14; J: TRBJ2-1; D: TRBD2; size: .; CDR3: CASRREGLVNEQFF; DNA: TGTGCCAGCAGGCGGGAGGGTCTAGTCAATGAGCAGTTCTTC
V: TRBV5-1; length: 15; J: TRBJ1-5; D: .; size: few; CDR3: CASSHDGRTDQPQHF; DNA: TGCGCCAGCAGCCACGATGGACGGACCGATCAGCCCCAGCATTTT
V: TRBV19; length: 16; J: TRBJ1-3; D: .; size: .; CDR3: CASSTLQGRSGNTIYF; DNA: TGTGCCAGTAGCACGCTACAGGGCCGCTCTGGAAACACCATATATTTT
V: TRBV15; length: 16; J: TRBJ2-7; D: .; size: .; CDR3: CATSRDIGSGSYEQYF; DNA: TGTGCCACCAGCAGAGATATAGGTAGCGGATCATACGAGCAGTACTTC
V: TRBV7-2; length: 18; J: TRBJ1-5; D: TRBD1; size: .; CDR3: CASTRQITGVDSNQPQHF; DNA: TGTGCCAGCACCAGACAAATAACAGGGGTCGATAGCAATCAGCCCCAGCATTTT
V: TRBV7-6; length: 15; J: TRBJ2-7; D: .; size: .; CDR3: CASSLQARSSYEQYF; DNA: TGTGCCAGCAGCTTACAAGCGAGGAGCTCCTACGAGCAGTACTTC
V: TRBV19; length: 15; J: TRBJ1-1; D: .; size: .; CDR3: CASSIVLRGGSEAFF; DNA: TGTGCCAGTAGTATAGTCCTCAGGGGAGGAAGTGAAGCTTTCTTT
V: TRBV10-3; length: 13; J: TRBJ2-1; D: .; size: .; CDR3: CAISDPPGNEQFF; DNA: TGTGCCATCAGCGACCCGCCCGGCAATGAGCAGTTCTTC
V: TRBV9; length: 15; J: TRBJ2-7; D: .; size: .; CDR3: CASSVGTLEFFEQYF; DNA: TGTGCCAGCAGCGTAGGCACCTTAGAATTCTTCGAGCAGTACTTC
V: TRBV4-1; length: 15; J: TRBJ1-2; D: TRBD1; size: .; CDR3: CASSHVTGGAYGYTF; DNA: TGCGCCAGCAGCCACGTTACAGGGGGCGCCTATGGCTACACCTTC
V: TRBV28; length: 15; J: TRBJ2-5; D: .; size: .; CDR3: CASSYGRGRQETQYF; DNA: TGTGCCAGCAGCTACGGGAGAGGGCGACAAGAGACCCAGTACTTC
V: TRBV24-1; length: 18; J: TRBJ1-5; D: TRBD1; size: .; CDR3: CATSDPPTGLYSNQPQHF; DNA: TGTGCCACCAGTGATCCGCCGACAGGGCTCTATAGCAATCAGCCCCAGCATTTT
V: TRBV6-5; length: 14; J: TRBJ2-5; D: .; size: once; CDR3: CASSYSNRVVTQYF; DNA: TGTGCCAGCAGTTACTCGAACAGGGTGGTAACCCAGTACTTC
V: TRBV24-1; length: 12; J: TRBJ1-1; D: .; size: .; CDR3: CATSERDTEAFF; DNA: TGTGCCACCAGTGAAAGGGACACTGAAGCTTTCTTT
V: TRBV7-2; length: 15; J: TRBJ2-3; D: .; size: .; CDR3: CASSNRIISTDTQYF; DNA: TGTGCCAGCAGCAACAGGATTATTAGCACAGATACGCAGTATTTT
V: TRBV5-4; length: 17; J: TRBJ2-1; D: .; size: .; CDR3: CASSRDSSGRGYNEQFF; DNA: TGTGCCAGCAGCCGGGACTCCTCCGGGCGGGGATACAATGAGCAGTTCTTC
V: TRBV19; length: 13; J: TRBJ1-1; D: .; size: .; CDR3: CASSGTENTEAFF; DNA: TGTGCCAGTAGCGGGACTGAGAACACTGAAGCTTTCTTT
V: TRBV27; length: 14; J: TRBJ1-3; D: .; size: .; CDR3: CASSLGGVGNTIYF; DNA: TGTGCCAGCAGTTTGGGAGGGGTCGGAAACACCATATATTTT
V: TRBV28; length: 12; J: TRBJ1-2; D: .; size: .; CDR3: CASTSDKYGYTF; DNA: TGTGCCAGCACCTCGGATAAGTACGGCTACACCTTC
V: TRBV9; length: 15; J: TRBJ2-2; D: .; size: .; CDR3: CASSVRGVNTGELFF; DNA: TGTGCCAGCAGCGTACGCGGGGTAAACACCGGGGAGCTGTTTTTT